The 10 T cell receptor beta chains presented below share a single source sample, sequenced in a study of shared clonotypes between healthy human individuals. Sequencing used immunoSEQ multiplex PCR; TCRdb keeps in-frame clones, though not all of them. The table lists about 510,000 clones, 95% to 97% of them singletons, with about 0.064% in the top ten. Sequencing was performed on naive CD4+ T cells sorted from blood. The subset was: CD45RA+ positively selected. Receptor source: a woman younger than 45 in good health.

The gene calls are TRBV6-5 and TRBJ2-2; D is undetermined. There are 14 residues in the CDR3. In germline, CDR1 is MNHEY, CDR2 SVGAGI. Trimming left V 2 bases short and J 1 base short, with 5 bases between. CDR3 sequence reads: CASSYHRNTGELFF. The CDR3 DNA follows: TGTGCCAGCAGTTACCACAGGAACACCGGGGAGCTGTTTTTT.

The rearrangement links TRBV28 to TRBJ1-6, with D uncertain. V was trimmed by 5 bases and J by 1 base, leaving 12 bases between them. The CDR3 runs to 16 residues. In germline, CDR1 is MDHEN, CDR2 SYDVKM. DNA of the CDR3: TGTGCCAGCAGTCCCCCGGGGAGGTCCTATAATTCACCCCTCCACTTT. Its protein product is CASSPPGRSYNSPLHF.

The chain joins TRBV7-9 to TRBJ2-3; the D is unclear. The CDR3 spans 15 residues. V was trimmed by 4 bases and J by 2 bases, leaving 13 bases between them. The V gene's germline CDR1 is SEHNR and CDR2 FQNEAQ (reference sequence). In DNA, the CDR3 is TGTGCCAGCAGCTCGCAACTCACTACCACAGATACGCAGTATTTT. Its translation: CASSSQLTTTDTQYF.

This clone has only one observation. CDR3 sequence (DNA): TGTGCCAGCTCACCACGTCCGGGGGCTTCCTACGAGCAGTACTTC. It is translated as CASSPRPGASYEQYF. This chain joins TRBV18 and TRBJ2-7; D is possibly TRBD1 or TRBD2 (6 bases each). Germline V lookup: CDR1 KGHSH, CDR2 LQKENI. Trimming took 1 base from V and 1 from J, leaving 11 bases between them. The CDR3 sequence is 15 residues long.

The chain is built from TRBV5-6 and TRBJ1-1, with 9 bases that match TRBD1. CDR3 length equals 14 residues. Trimming cost V 4 bases and J 3 bases; bases outside gene matches: 4. Germline lookup yields CDR1 SGHDT and CDR2 YYEEEE. CDR3 loop: CASSHGQGYTEAFF. The CDR3 DNA reads TGTGCCAGCAGCCACGGACAGGGGTACACTGAAGCTTTCTTT.

A single count supports this clone. The rearrangement joins TRBV11-2 to TRBJ1-6; 7 bases match TRBD1. Per the germline V gene, CDR1 is SGHAT and CDR2 is FQNNGV. The CDR3 contains 16 residues. Losses at the gene ends were 5 bases for V and 9 bases for J; bases not matched to a gene: 13. The CDR3 DNA is TGTGCCAGCAGCCAAGAGGCAGGGGGTATAGGTTCACCCCTCCACTTT. Protein sequence: CASSQEAGGIGSPLHF.

The chain is built from TRBV15 and TRBJ2-2; no reliable D call. Germline CDR1 reads LNHNV; CDR2 reads YYDKDF (reference sequence). V was clipped by 0 bases and J by 6 bases, with 14 bases between them. There are 16 residues in the CDR3. CDR3 amino acids: CATSRDDGSFPGELFF. In nucleotides, the CDR3 is TGTGCCACCAGCAGAGATGATGGTAGTTTTCCCGGGGAGCTGTTTTTT.

About this clone: Other DNA sequences in this specimen translate into the identical CDR3. The J gene is TRBJ1-4, the V gene TRBV28; 7 positions agree with TRBD1. Unmatched junction bases numbered 4, after V lost 4 bases and J lost 5 bases. CDR3 length equals 14 residues. Germline loops: CDR1 MDHEN, CDR2 SYDVKM. CDR3 DNA sequence: TGTGCCAGCAGTTCGGGACAGACGAATGAAAAACTGTTTTTT. It yields the protein CASSSGQTNEKLFF.

V usage is TRBV10-2 and J usage is TRBJ1-1; perhaps TRBD1 as D (6 bases). The V gene's germline CDR1 is WSHSY and CDR2 SAAADI. Trimming stripped 2 bases from V and 1 base from J, with 8 bases between. The CDR3 totals 14 residues. The CDR3 nucleotides are TGCGCCAGCAGTGAGCAGGGGAGGAACACTGAAGCTTTCTTT. Protein: CASSEQGRNTEAFF.

The V call is TRBV5-4, the J call TRBJ2-2; weak D call: TRBD2 (6 bases). The CDR3 spans 15 residues. Germline-derived CDR1 and CDR2 are SGHNT and YYREEE (reference sequence). V lost 1 base to trimming and J lost 2 bases, with 9 bases between them. For the CDR3, the DNA is TGTGCCAGCAGCTTGCCGGGAGTAAACACCGGGGAGCTGTTTTTT. Protein product: CASSLPGVNTGELFF.